What follows are 23 T cell receptor beta chains derived from one specimen sequenced in a study of blood T cells in healthy people across ages. A second about 7 to 12 cycle PCR used barcoded and J-beta primers. TCRdb reprocessed the 5' RACE reads via MiXCR and lists one record per CDR3 protein. The table records some 1,500,000 distinct CDR3 sequences, 40% to 45% of them present only once. The sample was blood. The source is a woman aged 18-29 years in good health.

The chain employs TRBV28 and TRBJ1-2; 8 nucleotides match TRBD1. Germline assignment: CDR1 MDHEN and CDR2 SYDVKM. The V and J ends lost 8 bases and 3 bases, in that order; junction bases with no gene match: 5. This CDR3 region has 13 residues. This chain's CDR3 is CASGQGLHYGYTF. The CDR3 coding sequence is TGTGCCAGCGGACAGGGCCTTCACTATGGCTACACCTTC.

A note on this clonotype: A read error may account for a junction end that differs from germline. The V and J genes are TRBV7-8 and TRBJ1-2, with D tentatively TRBD1 (5 bases). This CDR3 spans 14 amino acids. Germline loops: CDR1 SGHVS, CDR2 FQNEAQ. The CDR3 coding sequence is TGTGCCAGCGGCTTAGTTGGGGGTGAGGATGGCTACACCTTC. Protein product: CASGLVGGEDGYTF.

The rearrangement links TRBV4-3 to TRBJ2-5; 10 nucleotides align to TRBD1. The junction had 12 bases not matched to a gene; V was cut back by 3 bases and J by 2 bases. This CDR3 spans 18 amino acids. Germline V gene lookup returns CDR1 LGHNA and CDR2 YSLEER. DNA for the CDR3: TGCGCCAGCAGCCACGCTCCCGCGGGGGACAGGGGTCAAGAGACCCAGTACTTC. This codes for CASSHAPAGDRGQETQYF.

The J gene is TRBJ2-7, the V gene TRBV9; D assignment may be TRBD1 or TRBD2 (6 bases each). This CDR3 has 14 residues. With 0 bases removed from V and 2 bases from J, the gap between germline ends came to 9 bases. The germline CDR1 and CDR2 sequences are SGDLS and YYNGEE. The CDR3 reads CASSVGGATYEQYF. The CDR3 DNA reads as TGTGCCAGCAGCGTAGGGGGGGCCACCTACGAGCAGTACTTC.

The chain joins TRBV20-1 to TRBJ1-6; the match to TRBD1 covers 7 bases. Germline assignment: CDR1 DFQATT and CDR2 SNEGSKA (reference sequence). V shed 2 bases, J shed 7 bases, and the junction held 5 bases outside the gene matches. This CDR3 region has 14 residues. The CDR3 nucleotides read TGCAGTGCTAGACTGCACAGGGGAAATTCACCCCTCCACTTT. It codes for CSARLHRGNSPLHF.

The chain combines TRBV6-5 with TRBJ1-1; a weak D match, TRBD1 (5 bases). V was clipped by 3 bases and J by 3 bases, with 14 bases between them. Looked up from germline, CDR1 is MNHEY and CDR2 is SVGAGI. This CDR3 has 15 amino acids. The CDR3: CASSYGTRGDTEAFF. Written as DNA, the CDR3 is TGTGCCAGCAGTTATGGGACCCGGGGAGACACTGAAGCTTTCTTT.

V is TRBV5-1 and J is TRBJ2-7; D is undetermined. V lost 0 bases, J lost 0 bases, and 7 bases lay in between. CDR3 length equals 14 residues. The germline gives CDR1 SGHRS, CDR2 YFSETQ. The CDR3 region is CASSLVFDSYEQYF. The CDR3 DNA is TGCGCCAGCAGCTTGGTATTCGACTCCTACGAGCAGTACTTC.

This clonotype occurred many times. The DNA for the CDR3 is TGTGCCAGCAGCTGGACAGGAAGCTCCTACGAGCAGTACTTC. Encoded protein: CASSWTGSSYEQYF. V gene TRBV27 combines with J gene TRBJ2-7, with 7 bases matching TRBD1. Germline CDR1 reads MNHEY; CDR2 reads SMNVEV (reference sequence). V was pared by 6 bases and J by 0 bases, with 5 bases of the junction left unmatched. The CDR3 extends over 14 amino acids.

This sequence joins TRBV4-1 and TRBJ1-2; D possibly corresponds to TRBD1 (5 bases). The germline V gene encodes CDR1 MGHRA and CDR2 YSYEKL. V dropped 1 base and J dropped 7 bases, with 10 bases sitting between them. The CDR3 has 13 amino acids. CDR3 nucleotides: TGCGCCAGCAGCCAAGGGAAGGGGATTGGCTACACCTTC. Protein: CASSQGKGIGYTF.

This rearrangement joins TRBV6-6 to TRBJ1-5, with unresolved D. Germline V gene data show CDR1 as MNHNY and CDR2 as SVGAGI (reference sequence). The CDR3 has 14 residues. V dropped 5 bases and J dropped 0 bases, with 8 bases sitting between them. The CDR3 DNA reads TGTGCCAGCAGTACGACAAATAGCAATCAGCCCCAGCATTTT. Its protein product is CASSTTNSNQPQHF.

This clonotype was detected only a few times. This chain uses TRBV10-3 with TRBJ2-1, with no clear D. Germline lookup yields CDR1 ENHRY and CDR2 SYGVKD. The CDR3 sequence is 13 residues long. V lost 9 bases and J 9 bases, leaving 18 bases between the germline ends. The chain's CDR3 is CAMSPVLAFEQFF. CDR3 DNA: TGTGCCATGAGCCCTGTATTGGCCTTTGAGCAGTTCTTC.

This clonotype was observed a few times. The J gene is TRBJ2-1, the V gene TRBV2; 16 nucleotides line up with TRBD2. Germline lookup yields CDR1 SNHLY and CDR2 FYNNEI. This CDR3 has 20 residues. Trimming took 7 bases from V and 3 from J; bases not matched to a gene: 15. The CDR3 DNA reads TGTGCCAGCACCCCAACCATCCCGGGACTAGCGGGGGGGCTCTACAATGAGCAGTTCTTC. Its translation is CASTPTIPGLAGGLYNEQFF.

This clonotype was observed a few times. A much larger clone differs by one base, so this may be a read error. The chain couples TRBV6-2 or TRBV6-3 to TRBJ2-1, with D uncertain. This CDR3 contains 14 residues. Germline V CDR1 and CDR2: MNHEY, SVGEGT. CDR3 nucleotide sequence: TGTGTCAGCAGTTACTCATTAGATTACAATGAGCAGTTCTTC. This codes for CVSSYSLDYNEQFF.

This clonotype showed up just a few times. The genes are TRBV12-3 or TRBV12-4 and TRBJ2-3; TRBD1 aligns across 9 bases. J was trimmed by 3 bases and V by 1 base; bases with no gene match: 5. This CDR3 has 16 amino acids. Here the CDR3 DNA reads TGTGCCAGCAGTTTAGGGACAGGGGCCCAGACAGATACGCAGTATTTT. As protein: CASSLGTGAQTDTQYF.

The chain is built from TRBV9 and TRBJ2-1; maybe TRBD1 (5 bases). Germline CDR1 is SGDLS and CDR2 is YYNGEE. The ends were cut back, 3 bases at V and 3 bases at J, with 10 bases in the middle. The CDR3 sequence is 14 residues long. As DNA, the CDR3 is TGTGCCAGCAGCGACAGGACCAGCTACAATGAGCAGTTCTTC. It codes for CASSDRTSYNEQFF.

The V gene is TRBV7-8, the J gene TRBJ1-6; the D is unclear. V gave up 5 bases and J gave up 6 bases, with 11 bases separating them. Germline lookup yields CDR1 SGHVS and CDR2 FQNEAQ. The CDR3 contains 14 residues. Here the CDR3 reads CASSQAAVNSPLHF. In nucleotides, the CDR3 is TGTGCCAGCAGCCAAGCGGCAGTTAATTCACCCCTCCACTTT. Supplemented by reference TRBV7-8 and TRBJ1-6, the full variable domain reads GAGVSQSPRYKVAKRGQDVALRCDPISGHVSLFWYQQALGQGPEFLTYFQNEAQLDKSGLPSDRFFAERPEGSVSTLKIQRTQQEDSAVYLCASSQAAVNSPLHFGNGTRLTVT.

J is TRBJ2-7 and V is TRBV12-3 or TRBV12-4; 10 bases fit TRBD1. V lost 4 bases to trimming and J lost 4 bases; unmatched junction nucleotides: 7. The CDR3 has 15 amino acids. CDR3 amino acids: CASSSPGQGIYEQYF. In DNA, the CDR3 is TGTGCCAGCAGTTCGCCGGGACAGGGGATTTACGAGCAGTACTTC.

The V call is TRBV20-1, the J call TRBJ1-1; D perhaps matches TRBD1 (6 bases). This CDR3 region has 13 residues. The germline V gene has CDR1 DFQATT and CDR2 SNEGSKA (reference sequence). The CDR3 bases are TGCGGGACCGACAGGACGAGATTGACTGAAGCTTTCTTT. Amino acid sequence: CGTDRTRLTEAFF.

The table lists this clonotype with a few counts. The chain carries TRBV20-1 and TRBJ1-1; 9 nucleotides agree with TRBD1. The J segment lost 1 base and the V segment lost 5 bases, leaving 2 bases of the junction unmatched. The CDR3 extends over 13 amino acids. Germline CDR1 DFQATT, CDR2 SNEGSKA (reference sequence). The CDR3 sequence is CSAQDRGNTEAFF. The CDR3 DNA is TGCAGTGCTCAGGACAGGGGGAACACTGAAGCTTTCTTT.

The V and J genes are TRBV13 and TRBJ1-1; 7 bases are shared with TRBD1. The CDR3 is made up of 15 amino acids. CDR1 is PRHDT, CDR2 FYEKMQ, per germline (reference sequence). Germline trimming cut 5 bases from V and 5 bases from J; bases unmatched to any gene: 11. CDR3 in DNA: TGTGCCAGCAGCCCCCGACAGGGTATTTCGACTGAAGCTTTCTTT. Its translation: CASSPRQGISTEAFF.

The V gene is TRBV7-8, the J gene TRBJ1-4; 8 bases agree with TRBD1. V gave up 1 base and J gave up 7 bases; unmatched junction bases: 5. The CDR3 extends over 15 amino acids. The germline CDR1 and CDR2 sequences are SGHVS and FQNEAQ. The CDR3 DNA reads TGTGCCAGCAGCTTAGGTGGACAGGGCCCTGAAAAACTGTTTTTT. Protein: CASSLGGQGPEKLFF.

The sample holds a few counts of this clonotype. V gene TRBV20-1 combines with J gene TRBJ1-5; D remains unclear. The CDR3 spans 15 residues. Germline assignment: CDR1 DFQATT and CDR2 SNEGSKA (reference sequence). Trimming cost V 0 bases and J 3 bases, with 12 bases left between them. CDR3 nucleotides: TGCAGTGCTAGAGATTCTCTAGTTACCAATCAGCCCCAGCATTTT. Encoded protein: CSARDSLVTNQPQHF.

This clonotype was observed a handful of times. J is TRBJ1-2 and V is TRBV20-1; no clear D. This CDR3 region has 12 residues. Germline V gene data show CDR1 as DFQATT and CDR2 as SNEGSKA (reference sequence). V was cut by 3 bases and J by 10 bases, with 15 bases left in between. Here the CDR3 DNA reads TGCAGTGCTAGGCTTCAGCCCACGACCTACACCTTC. Protein: CSARLQPTTYTF.